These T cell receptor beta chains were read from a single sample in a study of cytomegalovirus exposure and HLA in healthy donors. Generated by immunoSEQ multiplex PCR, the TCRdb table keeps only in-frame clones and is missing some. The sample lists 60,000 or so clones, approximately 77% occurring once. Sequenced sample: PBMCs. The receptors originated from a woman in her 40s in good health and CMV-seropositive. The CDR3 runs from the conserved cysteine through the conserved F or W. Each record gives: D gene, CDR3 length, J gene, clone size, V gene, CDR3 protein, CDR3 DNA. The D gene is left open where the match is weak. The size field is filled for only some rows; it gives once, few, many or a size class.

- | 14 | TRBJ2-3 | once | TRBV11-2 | CASSSNYGPDTQYF | TGTGCCAGCAGCTCCAACTACGGCCCAGATACGCAGTATTTT
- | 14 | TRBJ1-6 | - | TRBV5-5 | CASSFNRANSPLHF | TGTGCCAGCAGCTTTAACAGGGCCAATTCACCCCTCCACTTT
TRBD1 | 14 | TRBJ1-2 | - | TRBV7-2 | CASSLLTGDYGYTF | TGTGCCAGCAGCCTACTGACAGGGGACTATGGCTACACCTTC
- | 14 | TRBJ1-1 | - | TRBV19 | CASSRSAQNTEAFF | TGTGCCAGTAGCCGCAGCGCCCAGAACACTGAAGCTTTCTTT
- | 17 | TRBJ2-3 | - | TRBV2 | CASSETGRGARTDTQYF | TGTGCCAGCAGTGAAACTGGGAGGGGGGCCCGCACAGATACGCAGTATTTT
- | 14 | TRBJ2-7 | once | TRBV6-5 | CASSYLGRGDEQYF | TGTGCCAGCAGTTACTTGGGCAGGGGGGACGAGCAGTACTTC
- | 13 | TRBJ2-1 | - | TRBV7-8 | CASSLYGKNEQFF | TGTGCCAGCAGCCTCTACGGGAAAAATGAGCAGTTCTTC
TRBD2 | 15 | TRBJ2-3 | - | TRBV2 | CASRRSASGQDTQYF | TGTGCCAGCAGGCGGTCGGCTAGCGGCCAAGATACGCAGTATTTT
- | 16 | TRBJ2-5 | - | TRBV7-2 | CASSRRQGGYQETQYF | TGTGCCAGCAGCAGGCGGCAGGGTGGTTACCAAGAGACCCAGTACTTC
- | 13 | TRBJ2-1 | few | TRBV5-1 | CASSLGTINEQFF | TGCGCCAGCAGCTTGGGGACAATAAATGAGCAGTTCTTC
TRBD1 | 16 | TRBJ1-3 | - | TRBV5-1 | CASSPPTGRSGNTIYF | TGCGCCAGCAGCCCTCCGACAGGGCGCTCTGGAAACACCATATATTTT
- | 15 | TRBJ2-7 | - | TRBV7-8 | CASRSHREGGYEQYF | TGTGCCAGCAGATCTCACAGGGAAGGGGGCTACGAGCAGTACTTC
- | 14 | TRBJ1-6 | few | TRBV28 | CASSLNREVSPLHF | TGTGCCAGCAGTTTGAACAGGGAAGTTTCACCCCTCCACTTT
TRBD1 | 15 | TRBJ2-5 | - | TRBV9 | CASSVQGASQETQYF | TGTGCCAGCAGCGTTCAGGGGGCCTCGCAAGAGACCCAGTACTTC
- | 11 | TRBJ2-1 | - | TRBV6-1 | CAGRGLGEQFF | TGTGCAGGACGGGGGTTGGGGGAGCAGTTCTTC
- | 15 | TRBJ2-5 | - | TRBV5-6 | CASSLRQAFQETQYF | TGTGCCAGCAGCTTGAGACAGGCCTTCCAAGAGACCCAGTACTTC
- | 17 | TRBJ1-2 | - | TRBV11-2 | CASSSMLPKENNYGYTF | TGTGCCAGCAGCTCCATGCTCCCAAAGGAGAATAACTATGGCTACACCTTC
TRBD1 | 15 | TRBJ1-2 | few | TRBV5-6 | CASSSTGGRLAGYTF | TGTGCCAGCAGCTCGACAGGGGGCAGGTTGGCTGGCTACACCTTC
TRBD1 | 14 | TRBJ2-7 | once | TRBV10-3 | CAISDETGLGRQYF | TGTGCCATCAGTGACGAGACAGGGCTGGGGAGACAGTACTTC
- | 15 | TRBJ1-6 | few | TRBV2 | CASSDGASRGSPLHF | TGTGCCAGCAGTGATGGGGCCTCTAGGGGGTCACCCCTCCACTTT
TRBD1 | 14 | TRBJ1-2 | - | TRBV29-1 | CSVVGDSMFYGYTF | TGCAGCGTTGTGGGGGACAGCATGTTCTATGGCTACACCTTC
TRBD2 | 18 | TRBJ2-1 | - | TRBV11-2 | CASSLQGLAGGPVNEQFF | TGTGCCAGCAGCTTACAAGGACTAGCGGGGGGGCCGGTCAATGAGCAGTTCTTC
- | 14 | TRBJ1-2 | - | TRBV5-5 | CASSLETESYGYTF | TGTGCCAGCAGCTTGGAGACAGAATCCTATGGCTACACCTTC
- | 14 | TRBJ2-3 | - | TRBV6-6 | CASSLTGPADTQYF | TGTGCCAGCAGCCTAACAGGGCCGGCAGATACGCAGTATTTT
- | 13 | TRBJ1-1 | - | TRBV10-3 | CAISAETRGNAFF | TGTGCCATCAGTGCGGAGACTCGAGGAAATGCTTTCTTT
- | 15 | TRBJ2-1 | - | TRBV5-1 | CASSLALGGYNEQFF | TGCGCCAGCAGCTTGGCCTTAGGGGGCTACAATGAGCAGTTCTTC
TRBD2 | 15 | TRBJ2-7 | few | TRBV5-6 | CASTVAAGSSYEQYF | TGTGCCAGCACCGTTGCAGCGGGAAGCTCCTACGAGCAGTACTTC
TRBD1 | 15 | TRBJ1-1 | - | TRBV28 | CASSSWTGGSTEAFF | TGTGCCAGCAGTTCCTGGACAGGTGGGAGTACTGAAGCTTTCTTT
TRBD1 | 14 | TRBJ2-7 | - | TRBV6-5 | CASSPRQGAYEQYF | TGTGCCAGCAGTCCCCGACAGGGGGCCTACGAGCAGTACTTC
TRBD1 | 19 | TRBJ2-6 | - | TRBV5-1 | CASSFLVGTGFSGANVLTF | TGCGCCAGCAGCTTTTTGGTTGGGACAGGATTCTCTGGGGCCAACGTCCTGACTTTC
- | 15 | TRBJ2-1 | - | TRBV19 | CASSIDLGAWNEQFF | TGTGCCAGTAGTATAGATCTGGGGGCCTGGAATGAGCAGTTCTTC
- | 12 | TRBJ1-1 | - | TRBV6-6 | CASSGSGTEAFF | TGTGCCAGCAGTGGTTCGGGAACTGAAGCTTTCTTT
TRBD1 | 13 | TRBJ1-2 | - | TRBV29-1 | CSTRQGASYGYTF | TGCAGCACTCGACAGGGCGCAAGCTATGGCTACACCTTC
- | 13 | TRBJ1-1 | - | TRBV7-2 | CASSSQLNTEAFF | TGTGCCAGCAGCTCTCAGTTGAACACTGAAGCTTTCTTT
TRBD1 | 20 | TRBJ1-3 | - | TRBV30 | CAWSKKEWAGGESSGNTIYF | TGTGCCTGGAGTAAAAAAGAGTGGGCAGGGGGCGAGAGTTCTGGAAACACCATATATTTT
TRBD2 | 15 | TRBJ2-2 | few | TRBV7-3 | CASSLGPSGGRELFF | TGTGCCAGCAGCTTAGGGCCTAGCGGGGGACGGGAGCTGTTTTTT
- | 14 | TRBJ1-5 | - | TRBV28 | CASNMGLPTQPQHF | TGTGCCAGCAATATGGGCCTCCCGACTCAGCCCCAGCATTTT